Below are 15 T cell receptor beta chains sequenced from a single sample in a study of T cells after yellow fever vaccination. TCRdb itself ran the 5' RACE reads through MiXCR, one entry per CDR3 protein. This sample has 50,000 to 65,000 distinct CDR3 sequences; less than 8.5% occur once, and the top ten carry 20% to 25%. The sample in question was CD8+ T cells not binding an NS4B(214-222) dextramer, sorted from PBMCs, obtained roughly 45 days after the first yellow fever vaccination. The receptors stem from a man younger than 35 who received the YFV17D yellow fever vaccine.

This clonotype was observed a few times. The chain employs TRBV7-9 and TRBJ2-1, with TRBD1 as a possible D gene (6 bases). Germline V gene sequence: CDR1 SEHNR, CDR2 FQNEAQ (reference sequence). The CDR3 length is 14 residues. Trimming took 1 base from V and 5 from J, leaving 9 bases between them. The CDR3 region is CASSLDWTDNEQFF. The DNA of the CDR3 is TGTGCCAGCAGCTTAGACTGGACAGACAATGAGCAGTTCTTC. Together with reference TRBV7-9 and TRBJ2-1, the CDR3 gives the full variable domain: DTGVSQNPRHKITKRGQNVTFRCDPISEHNRLYWYRQTLGQGPEFLTYFQNEAQLEKSRLLSDRFSAERPKGSFSTLEIQRTEQGDSAMYLCASSLDWTDNEQFFGPGTRLTVL.

This clonotype was counted at least ten times. V usage is TRBV27 and J usage is TRBJ1-1; D ambiguous. The CDR3 is 13 residues long. V lost 5 bases, J lost 0 bases, and 7 bases lay in between. From germline, CDR1 is MNHEY and CDR2 SMNVEV (reference sequence). The CDR3 sequence is CASSLGMNTEAFF. The CDR3 nucleotides read TGTGCCAGCAGTCTTGGAATGAACACTGAAGCTTTCTTT.

Remarks on this clonotype: This sequence may be a read error, since a much larger clone differs from it by one base. This chain connects TRBV20-1 to TRBJ1-1, with D possibly being TRBD1 (6 bases). CDR1 and CDR2 (germline): DFQATT, SNEGSKA (reference sequence). The CDR3 totals 13 residues. Trimming pared 7 bases from V and 7 bases from J, leaving 19 bases between. The CDR3, as DNA: TGCAGTGACCCGGGGGCCACGGTGAATGAAGCTTTCTTT. Translated: CSDPGATVNEAFF.

The gene calls are TRBV28 and TRBJ1-2, with D unclear. V gave up 3 bases and J gave up 0 bases, with 5 bases separating them. Germline values: CDR1 MDHEN, CDR2 SYDVKM. This CDR3 has 13 amino acids. The CDR3 nucleotides read TGTGCCAGCAGTTTTGAGGCTAACTATGGCTACACCTTC. It translates to CASSFEANYGYTF.

V is TRBV5-1 and J is TRBJ1-6; weak D call: TRBD1 (5 bases). V was trimmed by 5 bases and J by 9 bases, leaving 15 bases between them. The CDR3 consists of 14 residues. The germline V gene has CDR1 SGHRS and CDR2 YFSETQ. In DNA form, the CDR3 reads TGCGCCAGCAGGCCCGGGACCGAGGGTTCACCCCTCCACTTT. Translating it yields CASRPGTEGSPLHF.

The V call is TRBV3-1, the J call TRBJ2-1, with a weak D call TRBD2 (5 bases). V lost 2 bases to trimming and J lost 5 bases, with 10 bases between them. Per the germline V gene, CDR1 is LGHDT and CDR2 is YNNKEL (reference sequence). CDR3 length: 14 amino acids. The CDR3 nucleotides are TGTGCCAGCAGCCAAATACTAGGCAACAATGAGCAGTTCTTC. It is translated as CASSQILGNNEQFF.

The rearrangement uses TRBV7-2 and TRBJ1-2; 7 nucleotides line up with TRBD1. The CDR3 is 16 residues long. Germline trimming cut 5 bases from V and 3 bases from J; bases unmatched to any gene: 12. CDR1 and CDR2 from the germline V gene are SGHTA and FQGNSA. CDR3 protein: CASSSTTGTAYYGYTF. The CDR3 DNA sequence: TGTGCCAGCAGCAGTACAACCGGGACAGCTTACTATGGCTACACCTTC.

A word on this clonotype: This may come from a read error, since a much larger clone is one base off. The rearrangement joins TRBV6-2 or TRBV6-3 to TRBJ2-2, with D hard to call. The CDR3 covers 14 residues. CDR1 is MNHEY and CDR2 is SVGEGT in the germline V gene. CDR3 loop: CPSSYSIENGELFF. The CDR3, as DNA: TGTCCCAGCAGTTACTCGATTGAGAACGGGGAGCTGTTTTTT.

This clonotype was detected a few times. V gene TRBV5-6 combines with J gene TRBJ2-7; D may match TRBD1 or TRBD2 (5 bases each). The length of the CDR3 is 14 residues. Trimming took 4 bases from V and 2 from J, leaving 13 bases between them. Germline V CDR1 and CDR2: SGHDT, YYEEEE. In nucleotides, the CDR3 is TGTGCCAGCAGCACCGGGACGGAACCCTACGAGCAGTACGTC. It specifies CASSTGTEPYEQYV.

This clonotype appeared many times. The chain links TRBV4-3 to TRBJ2-1, with D maybe TRBD2 (6 bases). CDR1 and CDR2 from the germline V gene are LGHNA and YSLEER. With 4 bases removed from V and 3 bases from J, the gap between germline ends came to 16 bases. There are 16 residues in the CDR3. The DNA of the CDR3 is TGCGCCAGCAGCCGCGGGGACGGACTAAACTACAATGAGCAGTTCTTC. Protein: CASSRGDGLNYNEQFF.

This clonotype was observed many times. The V and J genes are TRBV25-1 and TRBJ2-2; D is ambiguous. V lost 4 bases, J lost 4 bases, and 7 bases lay in between. Per the germline V gene, CDR1 is MGHDK and CDR2 is SYGVNS. The CDR3 runs 13 residues. CDR3 loop: CASSGYSTGELFF. In DNA, the CDR3 is TGTGCCAGCAGTGGTTACAGCACCGGGGAGCTGTTTTTT.

This clonotype was picked up many times. The chain links TRBV12-3 or TRBV12-4 to TRBJ1-5; no clear D. This CDR3 comprises 12 residues. Between the trimmed V and J ends, which lost 6 bases and 3 bases, there was a span of 6 bases. As DNA, the CDR3 is TGTGCCAGCAGCCCCCCCAATCAGCCCCAGCATTTT. Translated, it gives CASSPPNQPQHF.

The table lists this clonotype with a few counts. The V call is TRBV13, the J call TRBJ1-2; 8 bases line up with TRBD1. The germline CDR1 and CDR2 sequences are PRHDT and FYEKMQ (reference sequence). CDR3 length: 14 amino acids. The junction had 6 bases not matched to a gene; V was cut back by 5 bases and J by 4 bases. CDR3 protein: CASSTGQGGYGYTF. The CDR3 bases are TGTGCCAGCAGCACCGGACAGGGAGGCTATGGCTACACCTTC.

This chain connects TRBV20-1 to TRBJ2-6, with a tentative D call TRBD1 (5 bases). V was trimmed by 6 bases and J by 2 bases, leaving 14 bases between them. Germline lookup yields CDR1 DFQATT and CDR2 SNEGSKA (reference sequence). The CDR3 has 15 amino acids. CDR3: CSAPGAAPGANVLTF. The CDR3 bases are TGCAGTGCCCCTGGGGCCGCCCCTGGGGCCAACGTCCTGACTTTC.

The CDR3 protein is CASSPWPGSSGQPQHF. CDR3 DNA: TGCGCCAGCAGCCCGTGGCCGGGAAGTTCTGGTCAGCCCCAGCATTTT. J is TRBJ1-5 and V is TRBV5-1; D remains ambiguous. Trimming left V 4 bases short and J 6 bases short, with 20 bases between. From germline, CDR1 is SGHRS and CDR2 YFSETQ. CDR3 length equals 16 residues.